This T cell receptor beta chain derives from a study of CD8 T cells in Susac syndrome. Reverse transcription of roughly 0.5 to 1 ug RNA was performed with random hexamers. TCRdb re-called the immunoSEQ multiplex PCR reads with MiXCR, one entry per CDR3 protein. The sample consists of about 250,000 distinct CDR3 sequences, 90% to 95% of them appearing once. Treatment-naive patients with stable or active relapsing-remitting disease served as multiple sclerosis controls. Input material: CD4+ T cells from PBMCs. This TCR was sampled from a human donor with multiple sclerosis.

This CDR3 is CASSLGQGRSDTQYF. In nucleotides, the CDR3 is TGTGCCAGCAGCCTCGGACAGGGACGTTCGGATACGCAGTATTTT. The V call is TRBV7-9, the J call TRBJ2-3; 8 bases fit TRBD1. V lost 5 bases and J lost 6; bases outside the gene matches: 10. The germline V gene has CDR1 SEHNR and CDR2 FQNEAQ (reference sequence). CDR3 length: 15 amino acids.